These T cell receptor beta chains were read from a single sample in a study of shared clonotypes between healthy human individuals. The assay was immunoSEQ multiplex PCR, and TCRdb's table has in-frame clones only and misses some. This table has 1,400,000 or so clones, approximately 98.5% appearing once. Material: naive CD4+ T cells sorted from blood. These receptor sequences come from a man aged 30 to 39 in good health. Both conserved end residues are part of each CDR3. Fields, in order: CDR3 length, V gene, D gene, J gene, clone size, CDR3 DNA, CDR3 protein. A D gene is named only where the DNA matches it firmly. Clone size is not always given. Where it is, it says once, few, many or a class for expanded clones.

len: 14; v_gene: TRBV28; d_gene: NA; j_gene: TRBJ1-5; abundance: NA; CDR3nt: TGTGCCAGCAGTTTGTTGACAGACAATCAGCCCCAGCATTTT; CDR3aa: CASSLLTDNQPQHF
len: 15; v_gene: TRBV27; d_gene: NA; j_gene: TRBJ2-1; abundance: once; CDR3nt: TGTGCCAGCAGTTTCTGGCGGGACGGCTACAATGAGCAGTTCTTC; CDR3aa: CASSFWRDGYNEQFF
len: 15; v_gene: TRBV7-2; d_gene: NA; j_gene: TRBJ1-2; abundance: NA; CDR3nt: TGTGCCAGCAACCGCGGAGGGAGGGCAAGGGATGGCTACACCTTC; CDR3aa: CASNRGGRARDGYTF
len: 11; v_gene: TRBV19; d_gene: NA; j_gene: TRBJ1-2; abundance: NA; CDR3nt: TGTGCCAGTAAGGAGGGTTGGGGCTACACCTTC; CDR3aa: CASKEGWGYTF
len: 15; v_gene: TRBV5-4; d_gene: NA; j_gene: TRBJ1-5; abundance: NA; CDR3nt: TGTGCCAGCAGCTTGGGGCAGGGGAGCAATCAGCCCCAGCATTTT; CDR3aa: CASSLGQGSNQPQHF
len: 12; v_gene: TRBV14; d_gene: NA; j_gene: TRBJ2-7; abundance: NA; CDR3nt: TGTGCCAGCAGCCAAGCCAGAAACGAGCAGTACTTC; CDR3aa: CASSQARNEQYF
len: 15; v_gene: TRBV27; d_gene: TRBD1; j_gene: TRBJ1-4; abundance: NA; CDR3nt: TGTGCCAGCAGTTTATTGGGACAGGTTTATGAAAAACTGTTTTTT; CDR3aa: CASSLLGQVYEKLFF
len: 16; v_gene: TRBV5-1; d_gene: NA; j_gene: TRBJ2-3; abundance: NA; CDR3nt: TGCGCCAGCAGCCCCAACCCGACAGACACCACAGATACGCAGTATTTT; CDR3aa: CASSPNPTDTTDTQYF
len: 13; v_gene: TRBV2; d_gene: TRBD1; j_gene: TRBJ1-1; abundance: NA; CDR3nt: TGTGCCAGCAGTTCGGACAGGGTGGCTGAAGCTTTCTTT; CDR3aa: CASSSDRVAEAFF
len: 13; v_gene: TRBV5-1; d_gene: NA; j_gene: TRBJ2-7; abundance: NA; CDR3nt: TGCGCCAGCAGCTTGGAGGGAGTCTACGAGCAGTACTTC; CDR3aa: CASSLEGVYEQYF
len: 14; v_gene: TRBV7-2; d_gene: NA; j_gene: TRBJ1-2; abundance: NA; CDR3nt: TGTGCCAGCAGCTTAGCGGTTGGGAACTATGGCTACACCTTC; CDR3aa: CASSLAVGNYGYTF
len: 15; v_gene: TRBV5-1; d_gene: TRBD1; j_gene: TRBJ2-1; abundance: NA; CDR3nt: TGCGCCAGCAGCTTAATGACAGGGCAGAACAATGAGCAGTTCTTC; CDR3aa: CASSLMTGQNNEQFF
len: 14; v_gene: TRBV5-8; d_gene: NA; j_gene: TRBJ2-5; abundance: NA; CDR3nt: TGTGCCAGCAGCCGGGCCTGGGTGGGAGAGACCCAGTACTTC; CDR3aa: CASSRAWVGETQYF
len: 13; v_gene: TRBV15; d_gene: NA; j_gene: TRBJ2-5; abundance: NA; CDR3nt: TGTGCCACCAGCAGAGATTCTATGGAGACCCAGTACTTC; CDR3aa: CATSRDSMETQYF
len: 16; v_gene: TRBV18; d_gene: NA; j_gene: TRBJ1-5; abundance: NA; CDR3nt: TGTGCCAGCTCACCAAGGGCAGGTGGCGCGGGTCAGCCCCAGCATTTT; CDR3aa: CASSPRAGGAGQPQHF
len: 14; v_gene: TRBV2; d_gene: NA; j_gene: TRBJ2-5; abundance: NA; CDR3nt: TGTGCCAGCAGTTATTCAGAGTACCAAGAGACCCAGTACTTC; CDR3aa: CASSYSEYQETQYF
len: 15; v_gene: TRBV5-6; d_gene: NA; j_gene: TRBJ2-6; abundance: NA; CDR3nt: TGTGCCAGCAGCCAACTCAGCTCTGGGGCCAACGTCCTGACTTTC; CDR3aa: CASSQLSSGANVLTF